The clone carrying this T cell receptor beta chain was seen a handful of times. The data belong to a study of blood T cell repertoires in COVID-19. This table comes from immunoSEQ multiplex PCR, and its TCRdb copy is limited to in-frame clones, with some not included. This sample has some 100,000 clones, with around nine tenths found just once. J was trimmed by 7 bases and V by 6 bases; bases with no gene match: 14. Germline V lookup: CDR1 MNHEY, CDR2 SVGEGT. This CDR3 spans 16 amino acids. The sample was peripheral blood. The receptor was isolated from a man in his forties or fifties with acute or convalescent COVID-19. The chain couples TRBV6-2 or TRBV6-3 to TRBJ1-2; 10 positions agree with TRBD1. CDR3 loop: CASSPLTGGVAGGYTF. The DNA for the CDR3 is TGTGCCAGCAGCCCTCTGACAGGGGGCGTTGCGGGTGGCTACACCTTC.